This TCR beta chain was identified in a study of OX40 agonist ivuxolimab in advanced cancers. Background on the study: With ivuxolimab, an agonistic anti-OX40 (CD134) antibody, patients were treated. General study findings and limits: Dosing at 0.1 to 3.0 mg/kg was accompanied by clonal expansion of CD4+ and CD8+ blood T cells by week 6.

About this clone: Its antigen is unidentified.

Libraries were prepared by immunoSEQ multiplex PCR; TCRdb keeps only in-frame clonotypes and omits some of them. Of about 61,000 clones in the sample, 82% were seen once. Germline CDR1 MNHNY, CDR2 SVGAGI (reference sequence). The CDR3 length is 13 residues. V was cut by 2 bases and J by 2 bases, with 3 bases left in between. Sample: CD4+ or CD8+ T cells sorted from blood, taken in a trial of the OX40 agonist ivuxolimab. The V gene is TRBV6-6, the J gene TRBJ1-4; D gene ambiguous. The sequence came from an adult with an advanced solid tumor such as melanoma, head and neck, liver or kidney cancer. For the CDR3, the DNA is TGTGCCAGCAGTTACGCCACTAATGAAAAACTGTTTTTT. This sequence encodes CASSYATNEKLFF.